Included here is one TCR beta chain sequence, with context. Its antigen is not identified. The CDR3 goes on 3 residues after the read ends, and that part is filled in from the germline J gene. The data originate from a study of Tregs in tolerant kidney transplant recipients. The study's findings and limits: The small number of patients limits these findings pending further validation. Antigen-driven expansion was suggested because donor-specific Tregs expanded more than all Tregs in tolerant patients.

Mixed chimerism was transient after nonmyeloablative marrow transplants from related graft donors. Unstimulated regulatory T cells (CD4+CD25+CD127-), CD4+CD25- non-regulatory cells, CD4 and CD8 cells were FACS-sorted from thawed PBMCs. The CDR3 sequence is 15 residues long. With 3 bases clipped from V and 3 bases from J, the junction kept 4 bases outside the gene matches. In germline, CDR1 is MDHEN, CDR2 SYDVKM. Sequencing used immunoSEQ multiplex PCR; TCRdb keeps in-frame clones, though not all of them. This table holds 11,000 to 15,000 clones. The material was CD8+ T cells from blood (PBMCs), obtained 6 months after the transplant. This receptor was identified in a human patient who received a combined kidney and bone marrow transplant. Some of these T cells may belong to the graft donor. This chain joins TRBV28 and TRBJ2-7; 11 nucleotides align to TRBD2. The part of the CDR3 DNA that was read is TGTGCCAGCAGTTTTGGGACTAGCGGCTTCTACGAG. Its protein is CASSFGTSGFYE. The complete CDR3 reads CASSFGTSGFYEQYF.